Below, 6 T cell receptor beta chains from the same sample are listed, as sequenced in a study of identical twins. TCRdb re-derived calls from the 5' RACE reads in MiXCR, one entry per CDR3 protein. Here the sample spans under 900,000 distinct CDR3 sequences, more than 9% being singletons. The sample was also reused in another study, on yellow fever vaccine responses in identical twins.

What was sequenced was PBMCs. The source is a young woman in good health.

The chain employs TRBV20-1 and TRBJ1-4, with 7 nucleotides matching TRBD1. Germline CDR1 and CDR2: DFQATT and SNEGSKA (reference sequence). Trimming at V came to 3 bases and at J to 6 bases, leaving 4 bases not matched to a gene. The CDR3 runs 13 residues. CDR3 bases: TGCAGTGCTAGGGCAGGGGGGGATGAAAAACTGTTTTTT. Its protein product is CSARAGGDEKLFF.

This clonotype was seen more than once but under ten times. The chain has TRBV20-1 and TRBJ1-2, with a weak D call TRBD1 (6 bases). V shed 0 bases and J shed 6 bases, with 17 bases lying between them. Germline V gene lookup returns CDR1 DFQATT and CDR2 SNEGSKA (reference sequence). CDR3 length equals 15 residues. This chain's CDR3 is CSARDWTTGNDGYTF. CDR3 nucleotide sequence: TGCAGTGCTAGAGATTGGACGACAGGAAACGATGGCTACACCTTC.

The chain combines TRBV3-1 with TRBJ2-7; D not certain. CDR1 is LGHDT and CDR2 is YNNKEL in the germline V gene (reference sequence). V was pared by 1 base and J by 0 bases, with 4 bases between. The CDR3 extends over 13 amino acids. The CDR3 sequence: CASSQGNSYEQYV. In nucleotides, the CDR3 is TGTGCCAGCAGCCAAGGGAACTCCTACGAGCAGTACGTC.

The V call is TRBV10-3, the J call TRBJ2-2, with D possibly matching TRBD1 (7 bases). Deletions cut 3 bases from V and 3 bases from J, with 11 bases between. CDR1 and CDR2 (germline): ENHRY, SYGVKD. The CDR3 loop spans 15 amino acids. DNA of the CDR3: TGTGCCATCAGTGAAACAGGGGAGGACACCGGGGAGCTGTTTTTT. Amino acids: CAISETGEDTGELFF.

There are a few counts of this clonotype. This chain joins TRBV13 and TRBJ2-5; weak D call: TRBD2 (6 bases). V was clipped by 4 bases and J by 3 bases, with 12 bases between them. This CDR3 has 14 amino acids. Germline V gene sequence: CDR1 PRHDT, CDR2 FYEKMQ (reference sequence). The DNA of the CDR3 is TGTGCCAGCAGCTCCTTTCGGGGGAAAGAGACCCAGTACTTC. Amino acids: CASSSFRGKETQYF.

J is TRBJ2-1 and V is TRBV5-1, with 11 bases that match TRBD2. The CDR3 consists of 15 residues. Trimming took 4 bases from V and 5 from J; bases not matched to a gene: 5. In germline, CDR1 is SGHRS, CDR2 YFSETQ. The CDR3 region is CASSHGLAGNNEQFF. The CDR3 bases are TGCGCCAGCAGCCACGGACTAGCGGGTAACAATGAGCAGTTCTTC.